These 26 T cell receptor beta chains came from one sample sequenced in a study of T cells in Graves' hyperthyroidism and ophthalmopathy. What was amplified from RNA transcripts were TCR beta CDR3 regions. The study used the HTBI primer set for a first-round RT-PCR of the TCR CDR3. A single record per CDR3 protein comes from TCRdb applying MiXCR to the multiplex PCR reads. The sample yields 550,000 to 800,000 distinct CDR3 sequences, 15% to 20% seen once. The sample comprised blood. The receptors derive from a man in his forties or fifties with Graves' hyperthyroidism.

This clonotype was seen at least ten times. The chain couples TRBV12-3 or TRBV12-4 to TRBJ1-5; 7 positions agree with TRBD1. V shed 6 bases and J 2 bases; nucleotides not matched to a gene: 7. This CDR3 region has 15 residues. The CDR3: CASRPKGAGNQPQHF. CDR3 DNA sequence: TGTGCCAGCAGACCGAAGGGGGCTGGCAATCAGCCCCAGCATTTT.

J is TRBJ2-3 and V is TRBV20-1, with D uncertain. The V end lost 4 bases, the J end lost 9 bases, and 8 bases lay between the germline ends. Per the germline V gene, CDR1 is DFQATT and CDR2 is SNEGSKA (reference sequence). This CDR3 comprises 10 residues. The CDR3 sequence is CSANVDTQYF. The CDR3 DNA reads as TGCAGTGCTAATGTAGACACGCAGTATTTT.

This clonotype showed up many times. The V and J genes are TRBV19 and TRBJ2-7; perhaps TRBD1 as D (6 bases). Trimming pared 4 bases from V and 6 bases from J, leaving 10 bases between. Germline assignment: CDR1 LNHDA and CDR2 SQIVND (reference sequence). This CDR3 has 12 residues. The CDR3 DNA is TGTGCCAGTAGTACACCCAGGGGCGAGCAGTACTTC. Amino acid sequence: CASSTPRGEQYF.

This clonotype was seen ten or more times. The CDR3 is CASSFTGLNTEAFF. CDR3 DNA sequence: TGCGCCAGCAGCTTCACAGGGTTGAACACTGAAGCTTTCTTT. The chain couples TRBV5-1 to TRBJ1-1; the D gene is possibly TRBD1 (6 bases). The CDR3 consists of 14 residues. Germline CDR1 and CDR2: SGHRS and YFSETQ. V was clipped by 2 bases and J by 0 bases, with 8 bases between them.

This clonotype appeared many times. The chain uses TRBV27 and TRBJ2-1; D gene uncertain. This CDR3 has 16 amino acids. V dropped 1 base and J dropped 2 bases, with 12 bases sitting between them. Germline-derived CDR1 and CDR2 are MNHEY and SMNVEV (reference sequence). The CDR3, as DNA: TGTGCCAGCAGTTTATTAGGCGATACCCCCTACAATGAGCAGTTCTTC. It yields the protein CASSLLGDTPYNEQFF.

This clonotype was counted only a few times. At one of its ends the junction is not consistent with the germline gene, which may arise from a read error. V and J are TRBV6-1 and TRBJ1-6; 8 nucleotides line up with TRBD1. Per the germline V gene, CDR1 is MNHNS and CDR2 is SASEGT. This CDR3 has 17 residues. The CDR3, as DNA: TGTGCCAGCAGTCAAGCCCCCCACAGGGGGAGGAATTCACCCCTCCACTTT. It specifies CASSQAPHRGRNSPLHF.

This chain uses TRBV9 with TRBJ2-1; 11 bases line up with TRBD2. From germline, CDR1 is SGDLS and CDR2 YYNGEE. Losses at the gene ends were 0 bases for V and 3 bases for J; bases not matched to a gene: 8. This CDR3 region has 18 residues. CDR3 nucleotide sequence: TGTGCCAGCAGCGTAGGTAGCGGGAGGGCCGAAAACTACAATGAGCAGTTCTTC. It yields the protein CASSVGSGRAENYNEQFF.

In its sample, this clonotype was seen many times. The V and J genes are TRBV2 and TRBJ1-5, with TRBD1 as a possible D gene (5 bases). CDR3 length equals 13 residues. CDR1 and CDR2 (germline): SNHLY, FYNNEI. The ends were cut back, 5 bases at V and 7 bases at J, with 12 bases in the middle. CDR3 protein: CASSYDSRQPQHF. The CDR3, as DNA: TGTGCCAGCAGTTACGACAGCAGGCAGCCCCAGCATTTT.

The chain is built from TRBV20-1 and TRBJ2-4; D remains ambiguous. V was pared by 0 bases and J by 0 bases, with 9 bases between. Germline V CDR1 and CDR2: DFQATT, SNEGSKA (reference sequence). This CDR3 has 15 residues. The CDR3 sequence: CSARDTEIAKNIQYF. The CDR3 region has the DNA TGCAGTGCTAGAGATACGGAAATAGCCAAAAACATTCAGTACTTC.

This clonotype was seen many times. This sequence joins TRBV27 and TRBJ2-7; 11 positions agree with TRBD2. CDR3 length: 15 amino acids. CDR1 MNHEY and CDR2 SMNVEV come from the germline V gene (reference sequence). With 2 bases clipped from V and 3 bases from J, the junction kept 3 bases outside the gene matches. CDR3 loop: CASSLLGLAVYEQYF. DNA for the CDR3: TGTGCCAGCAGTTTACTGGGACTAGCGGTCTACGAGCAGTACTTC.

This clonotype was recorded many times. This chain joins TRBV12-3 or TRBV12-4 and TRBJ1-5; D is undetermined. This CDR3 is 18 amino acids long. V was trimmed by 7 bases and J by 4 bases, leaving 26 bases between them. CDR3 in DNA: TGTGCCAGCACCCCAGGAAGGGCCCGTTCTACTCAAAATCAGCCCCAGCATTTT. Translated: CASTPGRARSTQNQPQHF.

Ten or more counts support this clonotype. V and J are TRBV10-3 and TRBJ2-7; D possibly corresponds to TRBD1 (5 bases). V was clipped by 5 bases and J by 0 bases, with 14 bases between them. Germline CDR1 ENHRY, CDR2 SYGVKD. CDR3 length equals 15 residues. CDR3 region: CAISTGHHSSYEQYF. For the CDR3, the DNA is TGTGCCATCAGTACTGGACATCACAGCTCCTACGAGCAGTACTTC.

The table lists this clonotype with many counts. V is TRBV28 and J is TRBJ1-6, with D uncertain. The CDR3 is 12 amino acids. From germline, CDR1 is MDHEN and CDR2 SYDVKM. V was clipped by 6 bases and J by 10 bases, with 10 bases between them. CDR3 amino acids: CASRTPYSPLHF. CDR3 DNA: TGTGCCAGCAGAACGCCCTACTCACCCCTCCACTTT.

This clonotype was picked up many times. This chain links TRBV6-1 with TRBJ2-1; D is unresolved. The CDR3 has 14 residues. V lost 5 bases and J 4 bases, leaving 12 bases between the germline ends. CDR1 and CDR2 from the germline V gene are MNHNS and SASEGT. The CDR3 region is CASSSPHLYNEQFF. The CDR3 region has the DNA TGTGCCAGCAGTTCCCCACACCTTTACAATGAGCAGTTCTTC.

This chain connects TRBV30 to TRBJ2-2; 9 positions agree with TRBD2. The V gene end was trimmed by 0 bases and the J gene end by 7 bases; junction bases not matched to a gene: 12. The CDR3 has 17 residues. Germline V gene sequence: CDR1 GTSNPN, CDR2 SVGIG (reference sequence). The CDR3 here is CAWSVSRGRAEGGELFF. The DNA of the CDR3 is TGTGCCTGGAGTGTATCGCGCGGGAGGGCCGAGGGCGGGGAGCTGTTTTTT.

This clonotype was detected ten times or more. This chain connects TRBV2 to TRBJ1-2; 9 bases map to TRBD1. Germline V gene lookup returns CDR1 SNHLY and CDR2 FYNNEI. Germline trimming cut 3 bases from V and 2 bases from J; bases unmatched to any gene: 7. The CDR3 runs 16 residues. In nucleotides, the CDR3 is TGTGCCAGCAGTGATGACAGGGGGACGCTAAACTATGGCTACACCTTC. Its translation: CASSDDRGTLNYGYTF.

Worth noting for this clonotype: A clone one base away is much larger, so this may be a read error. The J gene is TRBJ1-1, the V gene TRBV28; no reliable D call. In germline, CDR1 is MDHEN, CDR2 SYDVKM. The V end lost 2 bases, the J end lost 1 base, and 8 bases lay between the germline ends. This CDR3 has 14 residues. The CDR3 here is CASSLLLGNTEAFF. In nucleotides, the CDR3 is TGTGCCAGCAGTTTACTCCTGGGGAACACTGAAGCTTTCTTT.

This clonotype was counted between two and nine times. V usage is TRBV12-3 or TRBV12-4 and J usage is TRBJ1-2; tentative D call: TRBD1 (6 bases). The CDR3 is made up of 16 amino acids. V gave up 6 bases and J gave up 4 bases, with 21 bases separating them. The CDR3 sequence is CASRIAQGPHPYGYTF. The CDR3 DNA sequence: TGTGCCAGCAGGATCGCACAGGGCCCCCATCCCTATGGCTACACCTTC.

This clonotype was recorded many times. The chain employs TRBV28 and TRBJ2-3; the match to TRBD1 covers 10 bases. The CDR3 totals 15 residues. The J segment lost 4 bases and the V segment lost 6 bases, leaving 7 bases of the junction unmatched. The germline gives CDR1 MDHEN, CDR2 SYDVKM. CDR3 amino acids: CASSPGQGLADTQYF. DNA for the CDR3: TGTGCCAGCAGCCCGGGACAGGGGTTGGCAGATACGCAGTATTTT.

This clonotype showed up many times. The rearrangement uses TRBV20-1 and TRBJ2-1; D uncertain. Trimming took 2 bases from V and 9 from J, leaving 8 bases between them. The CDR3 length is 11 residues. CDR1 is DFQATT and CDR2 is SNEGSKA in the germline V gene (reference sequence). CDR3 in DNA: TGCAGTGCTAGAAATTTACCTGAGCAGTTCTTC. The encoded protein is CSARNLPEQFF.

This clonotype was seen a few times. V gene TRBV7-2 combines with J gene TRBJ2-1; D ambiguous. Germline-derived CDR1 and CDR2 are SGHTA and FQGNSA. The ends were cut back, 2 bases at V and 10 bases at J, with 9 bases in the middle. This CDR3 spans 12 amino acids. In DNA form, the CDR3 reads TGTGCCAGCAGCTTACACAGCAGGGAGCAGTTCTTC. Translation: CASSLHSREQFF. Drawing the rest from reference TRBV7-2 and TRBJ2-1, the complete variable domain is GAGVSQSPSNKVTEKGKDVELRCDPISGHTALYWYRQSLGQGLEFLIYFQGNSAPDKSGLPSDRFSAERTGGSVSTLTIQRTQQEDSAVYLCASSLHSREQFFGPGTRLTVL.

This clonotype occurred many times. This chain joins TRBV6-1 and TRBJ2-5; 9 bases map to TRBD2. J lost 4 bases, V lost 6 bases, and 9 bases had no gene match. This CDR3 contains 15 residues. Germline V gene lookup returns CDR1 MNHNS and CDR2 SASEGT. This CDR3 reads CASRAAGGVRETQYF. CDR3 nucleotide sequence: TGTGCCAGCAGGGCGGCGGGAGGGGTTAGAGAGACCCAGTACTTC.

This clonotype was detected only once. A much larger clone lies a single base off, so this may be a read error. The rearrangement links TRBV27 to TRBJ1-2, with 8 positions matching TRBD1. CDR1 and CDR2 from the germline V gene are MNHEY and SMNVEV (reference sequence). Unmatched junction bases numbered 3, after V lost 2 bases and J lost 7 bases. The CDR3 has 13 amino acids. In nucleotides, the CDR3 is TGTGCCAGCAGTTTAGCAGGGGGCCCTGGCTACACCTTC. The encoded protein is CASSLAGGPGYTF.

The genes are TRBV19 and TRBJ2-5; D may be TRBD1 or TRBD2 (5 bases each). This CDR3 region has 12 residues. V was cut by 9 bases and J by 5 bases, with 13 bases left in between. CDR1 is LNHDA, CDR2 SQIVND, per germline (reference sequence). CDR3: CASQDWGETQYF. Here the CDR3 DNA reads TGTGCCAGCCAAGACTGGGGGGAGACCCAGTACTTC.

V and J are TRBV29-1 and TRBJ1-2; tentative D call: TRBD1 (6 bases). This CDR3 is 12 amino acids long. Trimming took 8 bases from V and 4 from J, leaving 14 bases between them. In germline, CDR1 is SQVTM, CDR2 ANQGSEA. For the CDR3, the DNA is TGCAGCTCCGGGGGAGGGGGCTATGGCTACACCTTC. Protein sequence: CSSGGGGYGYTF.

This clonotype was seen repeatedly, ten times or more. The chain employs TRBV11-2 and TRBJ2-2; D is ambiguous. V lost 2 bases, J lost 0 bases, and 10 bases lay in between. Germline CDR1 and CDR2: SGHAT and FQNNGV. This CDR3 comprises 16 residues. The DNA of the CDR3 is TGTGCCAGCAGCTTAAGAGTCGCCGCGAACACCGGGGAGCTGTTTTTT. This codes for CASSLRVAANTGELFF.